This TCR beta chain originates from a study of early T cells in non-severe SARS-CoV-2 infection. Researchers tagged individual cDNA molecules with unique molecular identifiers. TCRdb processed the 5' RACE reads anew with MiXCR; each CDR3 protein has one entry. The sample lists tens of thousands of distinct CDR3 sequences; 12% were seen once. In germline, CDR1 is SGHAT, CDR2 FQNNGV. With 6 bases removed from V and 0 bases from J, the gap between germline ends came to 15 bases. The CDR3 length is 16 residues. With respect to this clonotype: Just one base apart from a much larger clone, this may be a read error.

The origin of this receptor is an adult who was a healthcare worker with PCR-confirmed SARS-CoV-2 infection or an uninfected control (not recorded which). The rearrangement links TRBV11-2 to TRBJ2-1; D is possibly TRBD2 (6 bases). The sequenced sample consisted of whole blood. DNA of the CDR3: TGTGCCAGCAGATTCGGGCGGGGCAGCTCCTACAATGAGCAGTTCTTC. Translated, it gives CASRFGRGSSYNEQFF.